This T cell receptor (beta chain) was sequenced during a study of read filtering for tumor transcriptome and immune sequencing. Study details: After DNase treatment, RNA was made into whole-transcriptome libraries.

From about 0.4 ug of RNA, a library with molecular barcoded alpha/delta and beta/gamma adaptors was made. TCRdb re-derived calls from the reads in MiXCR, one entry per CDR3 protein. The data show about 27,000 distinct CDR3 sequences, approximately 14% seen once. Many counts were recorded for this clonotype. Its cognate antigen is unknown. This CDR3 has 17 amino acids. Trimming left V 2 bases short and J 3 bases short, with 18 bases between. Germline V gene lookup returns CDR1 SGHRS and CDR2 YFSETQ. Study conclusions and caveats: Dropping single-read clonotypes raised IR-seq and RNA-seq shared-clonotype correlation.

The chain combines TRBV5-1 with TRBJ2-1, with D possibly matching TRBD1 (6 bases). The clonotype originates from a donor at least 40 years old with multiple myeloma. What was sequenced was a population of CD138-negative cells sorted from bone marrow. CDR3 in amino acids: CASSLTPGTHYYNEQFF. The CDR3, as DNA: TGCGCCAGCAGCTTAACTCCCGGGACACATTACTACAATGAGCAGTTCTTC.